This record looks at one T cell receptor (beta chain) sequence and its context. The antigen is unknown. This specimen belongs to a study of CD8 T cell repertoires and HIV-1 epitope variants. Looking at the study overall: Twenty-five autologous and known Gag and Nef epitope variant peptides each stimulated T cells separately.

On the immunoSEQ platform, TCR beta CDR3s were sequenced at survey depth. Produced via immunoSEQ multiplex PCR; TCRdb's table is partial and in-frame only. Of some 100,000 clones detected, just under 75% appear once; the ten largest clones hold roughly 24%. Findings and caveats of the study: No clonotypes responded to the TAALDMSHF plasma variant; 4 or 5 recognized KF9, one HW9.

Germline V gene lookup returns CDR1 LGHNA and CDR2 YNFKEQ. The CDR3 runs to 17 residues. The V and J ends lost 4 bases and 2 bases, in that order; junction bases with no gene match: 11. The receptor was isolated from a male donor with HIV. Input material: uncultured baseline CD8+ T cells from peripheral blood mononuclear cells (PBMCs). The chain uses TRBV4-2 and TRBJ2-3; 8 bases match TRBD2. The CDR3 sequence: CASSPSQLAAPTDTQYF. The DNA of the CDR3 is TGTGCCAGCAGCCCATCACAACTAGCGGCGCCCACAGATACGCAGTATTTT.